This T cell receptor (beta chain) derives from a study of shared clonotypes between healthy human individuals. As to this clone: Its antigen is still unknown.

The study's findings and limits: Generation probabilities of non-shared clonotypes were lower (relative to those shared by all four donors). The sharing of 4% to 5.5% of naive CD4 clonotypes was seen across a few donors.

The germline V gene encodes CDR1 KGHSH and CDR2 LQKENI. V lost 5 bases and J lost 6, with 13 bases in between. The CDR3 runs to 14 residues. In the authors' methods: Filtering differed because ImmunoSEQ produced junction-only sequences that carried no quality scores. Sequencing used immunoSEQ multiplex PCR; TCRdb keeps in-frame clones, though not all of them. The V and J calls and clone size are taken from that table; D and trimming were inferred from the DNA. The table has 2 million or so clones, 95% seen once. The source of this sequence is a man aged 18 to 29 in good health. The chain joins TRBV18 to TRBJ1-4; D is possibly TRBD1 (5 bases). Sequenced material: naive CD4+ T cells sorted from blood. The sample's subset: CD45RA+ positively selected. The CDR3 spells CASSGPETDEKLFF. The CDR3 DNA reads TGTGCCAGCTCAGGCCCCGAGACAGATGAAAAACTGTTTTTT.